This is a list of T cell receptor beta chains from one sample in a study of blood T cells in healthy people across ages. TCRdb independently ran MiXCR on the 5' RACE reads; one entry per CDR3 protein. The table has over a million distinct CDR3 sequences, approximately 59% seen once. The sequenced material came from blood. These receptors came from a man aged 18 to 35 in good health. CDR3s include the opening cysteine and the closing phenylalanine or tryptophan. D genes are given only for firm matches. Clone size appears in some rows only: once, few, many, or a class for an expanded clone.

v_gene	abundance	d_gene	j_gene	CDR3nt	CDR3aa
TRBV27	.	.	TRBJ2-7	TGTGCCAGCAGCCCCAATGTGGGGTACGAGCAGTACTTC	CASSPNVGYEQYF
TRBV12-3/TRBV12-4	few	TRBD1	TRBJ2-7	TGTGCCAGCAGCCATGGACAGGGGCCCCAGTACTTC	CASSHGQGPQYF
TRBV7-6	.	TRBD1	TRBJ2-1	TGTGCCAGCACGCTGGGACAGTCGTCCTACAATGAGCAGTTCTTC	CASTLGQSSYNEQFF
TRBV7-2	.	.	TRBJ2-5	TGTGCCAGCAGCCAAATGGTCGAGACCCAGTACTTC	CASSQMVETQYF
TRBV3-1	.	TRBD2	TRBJ2-1	TGTGCCAGCAGCCTCCCAGAGCGGGGAGATGAGCAGTTCTTC	CASSLPERGDEQFF
TRBV4-1	.	TRBD2	TRBJ2-7	TGCGCCAGCAGCCAAGTATCCGGGAGGGCCACCTACGAGCAGTACTTC	CASSQVSGRATYEQYF
TRBV5-1	.	.	TRBJ1-4	TGCGCCAGCAGCTTAACGGGGACTACAACTAATGAAAAACTGTTTTTT	CASSLTGTTTNEKLFF
TRBV18	.	TRBD1	TRBJ1-1	TGTGCCAGCTCACCGGAGACAGGGGGTCGGCAAACTGAAGCTTTCTTT	CASSPETGGRQTEAFF
TRBV7-2	.	.	TRBJ2-7	TGTGCCAGCAGCTCCAGGGGTGGGCTGCCCGAGCAGTACTTC	CASSSRGGLPEQYF
TRBV5-6	.	.	TRBJ1-2	TGTGCCAGCAGCTTGGATAGCAGCCTGCATGGCTACACCTTC	CASSLDSSLHGYTF
TRBV11-2	.	.	TRBJ2-3	TGTGCCAGCAGCTCAATCGGGCCGACGGCACCCACAGATACGCAGTATTTT	CASSSIGPTAPTDTQYF
TRBV9	.	TRBD2	TRBJ2-1	TGTGCCAGCAGCAAAACTAGCGGGGGACGTACCTACAATGAGCAGTTCTTC	CASSKTSGGRTYNEQFF
TRBV5-1	.	TRBD1	TRBJ2-7	TGCGCCAGCAGCAATTTCGGAGGGACAGGCTACGAGCAGTACTTC	CASSNFGGTGYEQYF
TRBV7-2	many	.	TRBJ2-7	TGTGCCAGCAGCGTCAGCTCCTACGAGCAGTACTTC	CASSVSSYEQYF
TRBV28	.	TRBD1	TRBJ1-1	TGTGCCAGCAGCTCCGCAGGGGGGCCCGTCAACACTGAAGCTTTCTTT	CASSSAGGPVNTEAFF
TRBV20-1	.	.	TRBJ2-5	TGCAGTGCTAGCTTAGCCGACAGAGCGGAGACCCAGTACTTC	CSASLADRAETQYF
TRBV5-1	.	.	TRBJ1-1	TGCGCCAGCAGCTTGGAAGTCTTTGGCACTGAAGCTTTCTTT	CASSLEVFGTEAFF
TRBV18	.	.	TRBJ2-7	TGTGCCAGCTCACCCGCGAGGTACGAGCAGTACTTC	CASSPARYEQYF
TRBV27	.	TRBD1	TRBJ1-2	TGTGCCACGGTGGGACAGGGGGCCCCCTATGGCTACACCTTC	CATVGQGAPYGYTF
TRBV20-1	few	.	TRBJ2-3	TGCAGTGCCCCCAATCGGGACCTTACGCAGTATTTT	CSAPNRDLTQYF
TRBV20-1	.	.	TRBJ2-3	TGCAGTGCTAGAGCAGGTTCATCTAGCACAGATACGCAGTATTTT	CSARAGSSSTDTQYF
TRBV12-3/TRBV12-4	few	.	TRBJ2-5	TGTGCCAGCAAGCCGGACTCGGCGGGGGAGACCCAGTACTTC	CASKPDSAGETQYF
TRBV29-1	.	.	TRBJ1-1	TGCAGCGCCGGAGACACGAGAGCTGAAGCTTTCTTT	CSAGDTRAEAFF
TRBV9	many	TRBD1	TRBJ2-1	TGTGCCAGCAGCCCAAGACAGGGGCATGAGCAGTTCTTC	CASSPRQGHEQFF